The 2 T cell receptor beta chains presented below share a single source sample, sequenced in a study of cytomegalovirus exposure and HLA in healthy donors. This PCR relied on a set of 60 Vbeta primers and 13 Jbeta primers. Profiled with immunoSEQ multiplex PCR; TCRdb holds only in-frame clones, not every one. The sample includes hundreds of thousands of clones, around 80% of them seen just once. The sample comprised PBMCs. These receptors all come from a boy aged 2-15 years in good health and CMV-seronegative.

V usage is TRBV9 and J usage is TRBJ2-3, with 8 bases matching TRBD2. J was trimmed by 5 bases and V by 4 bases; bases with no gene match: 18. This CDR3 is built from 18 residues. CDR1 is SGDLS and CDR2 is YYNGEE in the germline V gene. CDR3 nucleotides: TGTGCCAGCAGCACCTACTTTTCCGGGGGGGCGGATCTAGATACGCAGTATTTT. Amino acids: CASSTYFSGGADLDTQYF.

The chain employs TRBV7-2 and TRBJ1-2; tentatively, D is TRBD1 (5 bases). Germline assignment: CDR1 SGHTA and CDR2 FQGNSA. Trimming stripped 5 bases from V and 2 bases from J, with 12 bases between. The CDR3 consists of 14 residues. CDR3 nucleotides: TGTGCCAGCAGCCCCGGCGGGGGGAACTATGGCTACACCTTC. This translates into CASSPGGGNYGYTF. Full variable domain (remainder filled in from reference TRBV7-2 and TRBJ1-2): GAGVSQSPSNKVTEKGKDVELRCDPISGHTALYWYRQSLGQGLEFLIYFQGNSAPDKSGLPSDRFSAERTGGSVSTLTIQRTQQEDSAVYLCASSPGGGNYGYTFGSGTRLTVV.